A selection of T cell receptor beta chains follows, all from one sample in a study of beta chain features in type 1 diabetes. Repertoires were generated with immunoSEQ multiplex PCR, while TCRdb's copy carries only in-frame clones and drops some. Of 200,000 to 300,000 clones detected, 11% to 15% appear once; the ten largest clones hold about 0.024%. Specimen: naive CD4+ T cells from blood. The receptors come from a woman between 35 and 50 years old in good health. Each CDR3 is given with its conserved first and last residue. Fields, in order: V gene, J gene, D gene, clone size, CDR3 DNA, CDR3 protein. D genes are given only for firm matches. Clone size is stated in some rows and not others, as once, few, many or a class when expanded.

V gene: TRBV29-1
J gene: TRBJ2-7
D gene: -
clone size: few
CDR3 DNA: TGCAGCGTTGGGGTCGTGGGGAGCTCCTACGAGCAGTACTTC
CDR3 protein: CSVGVVGSSYEQYF

V gene: TRBV10-3
J gene: TRBJ2-1
D gene: TRBD1
clone size: few
CDR3 DNA: TGTGCCATCAGTGAATCGGACAGGGGTTACAATGAGCAGTTCTTC
CDR3 protein: CAISESDRGYNEQFF

V gene: TRBV9
J gene: TRBJ1-1
D gene: -
clone size: -
CDR3 DNA: TGTGCCAGCAGCGTGACAGTCCTGAGAGAAGCTTTCTTT
CDR3 protein: CASSVTVLREAFF

V gene: TRBV7-9
J gene: TRBJ2-3
D gene: TRBD1
clone size: many
CDR3 DNA: TGTGCCATCGGGACAGGGGCTGGGAATACGCAGTATTTT
CDR3 protein: CAIGTGAGNTQYF

V gene: TRBV28
J gene: TRBJ1-2
D gene: TRBD1
clone size: few
CDR3 DNA: TGTGCCAGCAGTTACGGACAGGGGGGAAATAACTATGGCTACACCTTC
CDR3 protein: CASSYGQGGNNYGYTF

V gene: TRBV27
J gene: TRBJ1-5
D gene: -
clone size: -
CDR3 DNA: TGTGCCAGCAGTTTAAAGGGGGGCAATCAGCCCCAGCATTTT
CDR3 protein: CASSLKGGNQPQHF

V gene: TRBV6-6
J gene: TRBJ1-1
D gene: -
clone size: -
CDR3 DNA: TGTGCCAGCGATGACACAGTCACTGAAGCTTTCTTT
CDR3 protein: CASDDTVTEAFF

V gene: TRBV28
J gene: TRBJ2-7
D gene: TRBD2
clone size: -
CDR3 DNA: TGTGCCAGCAGAGGGTCGGGACTAGCGGGGATCGAGCAGTACTTC
CDR3 protein: CASRGSGLAGIEQYF

V gene: TRBV9
J gene: TRBJ1-6
D gene: -
clone size: -
CDR3 DNA: TGTGCCAGCAGCCTTCAGGGAGGGGTTTCACCCCTCCACTTT
CDR3 protein: CASSLQGGVSPLHF

V gene: TRBV18
J gene: TRBJ1-2
D gene: -
clone size: few
CDR3 DNA: TGTGCCAGCTCGGATCAGGGATTATCTGGCTACACCTTC
CDR3 protein: CASSDQGLSGYTF

V gene: TRBV14
J gene: TRBJ2-1
D gene: TRBD2
clone size: -
CDR3 DNA: TGTGCCAGCAGCCAAGCTTCTAGCGGGGGCTCCTACAATGAGCAGTTCTTC
CDR3 protein: CASSQASSGGSYNEQFF

V gene: TRBV7-2
J gene: TRBJ1-1
D gene: -
clone size: -
CDR3 DNA: TGTGCCAGCGGGGGCCACAACACTGAAGCTTTCTTT
CDR3 protein: CASGGHNTEAFF

V gene: TRBV5-1
J gene: TRBJ1-3
D gene: TRBD1
clone size: -
CDR3 DNA: TGCGCCAGCAGCTACGCCGGGACAGCGGAAAACACCATATATTTT
CDR3 protein: CASSYAGTAENTIYF

V gene: TRBV2
J gene: TRBJ2-5
D gene: -
clone size: few
CDR3 DNA: TGTGCCAGCATCCAGATGCAGCCAGGGATAGAGACCCAGTACTTC
CDR3 protein: CASIQMQPGIETQYF

V gene: TRBV2
J gene: TRBJ2-7
D gene: -
clone size: few
CDR3 DNA: TGTGCCAGCCGCCGGGGGAGTGCCTACGAGCAGTACTTC
CDR3 protein: CASRRGSAYEQYF

V gene: TRBV7-2
J gene: TRBJ2-1
D gene: TRBD2
clone size: -
CDR3 DNA: TGTGCCAGCTACCTTTGGGGGGGGGTAAACAATGAGCAGTTCTTC
CDR3 protein: CASYLWGGVNNEQFF

V gene: TRBV15
J gene: TRBJ2-6
D gene: -
clone size: -
CDR3 DNA: TGTGCCACCAGCAGAGGTGCAGGGACTGGGGCCAACGTCCTGACTTTC
CDR3 protein: CATSRGAGTGANVLTF

V gene: TRBV2
J gene: TRBJ2-3
D gene: -
clone size: few
CDR3 DNA: TGTGCCAGCAAACAACAGGGATCCGATACGCAGTATTTT
CDR3 protein: CASKQQGSDTQYF

V gene: TRBV5-1
J gene: TRBJ1-1
D gene: TRBD1
clone size: few
CDR3 DNA: TGCGCCAGCAGCCGGGACCCGGGACAGGGGATGAACACTGAAGCTTTCTTT
CDR3 protein: CASSRDPGQGMNTEAFF

V gene: TRBV13
J gene: TRBJ2-2
D gene: TRBD2
clone size: -
CDR3 DNA: TGTGCCAGCAGTTCCGGGGGGGCCCGGACCGGGGAGCTGTTTTTT
CDR3 protein: CASSSGGARTGELFF

V gene: TRBV5-1
J gene: TRBJ2-3
D gene: TRBD1
clone size: -
CDR3 DNA: TGCGCCAGCAGCCCGGGACAGGGGGCGAATACGCAGTATTTT
CDR3 protein: CASSPGQGANTQYF

V gene: TRBV19
J gene: TRBJ2-2
D gene: -
clone size: -
CDR3 DNA: TGTGCCAGTAGTACCCCCGGGCCCGGGGGCACCGGGGAGCTGTTTTTT
CDR3 protein: CASSTPGPGGTGELFF

V gene: TRBV13
J gene: TRBJ1-2
D gene: -
clone size: -
CDR3 DNA: TGTGCCAGCAGCTTTGGAAGGGGCCCCGACCTTTATGGCTACACCTTC
CDR3 protein: CASSFGRGPDLYGYTF

V gene: TRBV19
J gene: TRBJ2-2
D gene: -
clone size: few
CDR3 DNA: TGTGCCAGTAATACAGGCACCTGGGAGCTGTTTTTT
CDR3 protein: CASNTGTWELFF

V gene: TRBV5-6
J gene: TRBJ2-6
D gene: TRBD1
clone size: -
CDR3 DNA: TGTGCCAGCAGCTTAACTCGACAGGGCCGCCCCTCTGGGGCCAACGTCCTGACTTTC
CDR3 protein: CASSLTRQGRPSGANVLTF

V gene: TRBV6-5
J gene: TRBJ2-7
D gene: TRBD1
clone size: few
CDR3 DNA: TGTGCCAGCAGTATACAGGGGGCAGGGGAGCAGTACTTC
CDR3 protein: CASSIQGAGEQYF

V gene: TRBV7-8
J gene: TRBJ1-6
D gene: -
clone size: -
CDR3 DNA: TGTGCCAGCAGCTTAGCGGTCCGGGGGACCCTCAGGTCACCCCTCCACTTT
CDR3 protein: CASSLAVRGTLRSPLHF

V gene: TRBV5-1
J gene: TRBJ2-3
D gene: -
clone size: few
CDR3 DNA: TGCGCCAGCAGCGCAGGGCTCACAGATACGCAGTATTTT
CDR3 protein: CASSAGLTDTQYF

V gene: TRBV4-3
J gene: TRBJ2-5
D gene: -
clone size: -
CDR3 DNA: TGCGCCAGCAGCCAGATACTAGTTTCGGAGACCCAGTACTTC
CDR3 protein: CASSQILVSETQYF

V gene: TRBV5-6
J gene: TRBJ1-2
D gene: TRBD1
clone size: -
CDR3 DNA: TGTGCCTCACGAGATGACAGGGTACGTGGCTACACCTTC
CDR3 protein: CASRDDRVRGYTF

V gene: TRBV2
J gene: TRBJ2-5
D gene: -
clone size: -
CDR3 DNA: TGTGCCAGCAGTGACTCTCGGGACTTC
CDR3 protein: CASSDSRDF

V gene: TRBV6-6
J gene: TRBJ1-6
D gene: -
clone size: few
CDR3 DNA: TGTGCCAGCAGTTACTCGGACAGTCATAATTCACCCCTCCACTTT
CDR3 protein: CASSYSDSHNSPLHF

V gene: TRBV2
J gene: TRBJ1-5
D gene: TRBD1
clone size: few
CDR3 DNA: TGTGCCAGCACCTGGGCAGGGGGGTGGCAGCCCCAGCATTTT
CDR3 protein: CASTWAGGWQPQHF

V gene: TRBV19
J gene: TRBJ2-5
D gene: -
clone size: few
CDR3 DNA: TGTGCCAGCGGTGGTCAGGCGGGAGAGACCCAGTACTTC
CDR3 protein: CASGGQAGETQYF

V gene: TRBV19
J gene: TRBJ1-1
D gene: -
clone size: few
CDR3 DNA: TGTGCCAGTAGGGTCCAAACTCCCCGGAACACTGAAGCTTTCTTT
CDR3 protein: CASRVQTPRNTEAFF

V gene: TRBV6-1
J gene: TRBJ2-3
D gene: TRBD2
clone size: -
CDR3 DNA: TGTGCCAGCAGTGAAGCCTGGGGGACTAGCGGGGGTCGAAGCACAGATACGCAGTATTTT
CDR3 protein: CASSEAWGTSGGRSTDTQYF

V gene: TRBV7-2
J gene: TRBJ1-2
D gene: TRBD1
clone size: few
CDR3 DNA: TGTGCCAGCAGCCTGTATAACTCCGGGACAGGGGGCAGGAACTATGGCTACACCTTC
CDR3 protein: CASSLYNSGTGGRNYGYTF

V gene: TRBV7-9
J gene: TRBJ2-1
D gene: -
clone size: -
CDR3 DNA: TGTGCCAGCAGCTTAGCCAGATCAAGCTCCTACAATGAGCAGTTCTTC
CDR3 protein: CASSLARSSSYNEQFF

V gene: TRBV7-2
J gene: TRBJ2-3
D gene: -
clone size: -
CDR3 DNA: TGTGCCAGCAGCTTAGCCCTTTCCCCCACAGATACGCAGTATTTT
CDR3 protein: CASSLALSPTDTQYF

V gene: TRBV7-2
J gene: TRBJ1-6
D gene: -
clone size: -
CDR3 DNA: TGTGCCAGCAGCCGCGATCGAGCTAATTCACCCCTCCACTTT
CDR3 protein: CASSRDRANSPLHF

V gene: TRBV5-1
J gene: TRBJ2-3
D gene: -
clone size: -
CDR3 DNA: TGCGCCAGCAGGGATCCAGGGTTGGGAGATACGCAGTATTTT
CDR3 protein: CASRDPGLGDTQYF

V gene: TRBV18
J gene: TRBJ1-5
D gene: -
clone size: -
CDR3 DNA: TGTGCCAGCTCACCACCTTCAGGGCCTGGGGGCAATCAGCCCCAGCATTTT
CDR3 protein: CASSPPSGPGGNQPQHF

V gene: TRBV7-8
J gene: TRBJ1-6
D gene: TRBD1
clone size: -
CDR3 DNA: TGTGCCAGCAGCTTGAGAGACAGGGAAGCACCCCTCCACTTT
CDR3 protein: CASSLRDREAPLHF

V gene: TRBV2
J gene: TRBJ2-5
D gene: TRBD2
clone size: few
CDR3 DNA: TGTGCCAGCAGCCCCGGGACTAGCGGGGGTGAGACCCAGTACTTC
CDR3 protein: CASSPGTSGGETQYF

V gene: TRBV6-5
J gene: TRBJ2-1
D gene: -
clone size: -
CDR3 DNA: TGTGCCAGCCTAGACAGGAACTACAATGAGCAGTTCTTC
CDR3 protein: CASLDRNYNEQFF

V gene: TRBV19
J gene: TRBJ1-2
D gene: -
clone size: -
CDR3 DNA: TGTGCCAGTAGTATAGTCCAGCCGCGGTCAGCCCCCTATGGCTACACCTTC
CDR3 protein: CASSIVQPRSAPYGYTF

V gene: TRBV5-6
J gene: TRBJ1-2
D gene: TRBD1
clone size: few
CDR3 DNA: TGTGCCAGCATTTTAGGGGGACAGGGGACCTATGGCTACACCTTC
CDR3 protein: CASILGGQGTYGYTF

V gene: TRBV19
J gene: TRBJ2-3
D gene: TRBD2
clone size: -
CDR3 DNA: TGTGCCAGTAGCCAACTAGCGGCTAGCACAGATACGCAGTATTTT
CDR3 protein: CASSQLAASTDTQYF

V gene: TRBV7-9
J gene: TRBJ1-3
D gene: -
clone size: -
CDR3 DNA: TGTGCCAGCAGCCCGCCGAGCTCTGGAAACACCATATATTTT
CDR3 protein: CASSPPSSGNTIYF

V gene: TRBV6-1
J gene: TRBJ2-3
D gene: -
clone size: few
CDR3 DNA: TGTGCCAGCAGCCGAGTCACAGATACGCAGTATTTT
CDR3 protein: CASSRVTDTQYF

V gene: TRBV6-6
J gene: TRBJ2-5
D gene: TRBD1
clone size: -
CDR3 DNA: TGTGCCAGCAGTTACCCCGGACAGGGTCAAGAGACCCAGTACTTC
CDR3 protein: CASSYPGQGQETQYF